This T cell receptor (beta chain) was obtained from a study of response to subunit inactivated influenza vaccine. Findings of the study overall: The authors suggested that every seasonal influenza vaccination recruits few new T cells.

One entry per CDR3 protein results from TCRdb running MiXCR on the RT-PCR reads. The sample contains more than 450,000 distinct CDR3 sequences, less than 8% of which appear only once. The CDR3 sequence is 14 residues long. Trimming took 5 bases from V and 8 from J, leaving 18 bases between them. Germline V gene sequence: CDR1 GTSNPN, CDR2 SVGIG (reference sequence). About this clonotype itself: No antigen is known for it.

Sequencing used PBMCs from blood, obtained about 23 months after vaccination. This TCR came from a man aged 50 to 75 who received an inactivated influenza vaccine. J is TRBJ2-2 and V is TRBV30, with a tentative D call TRBD1 (5 bases). CDR3 region: CAWAQGLRGGELFF. CDR3 nucleotides: TGTGCCTGGGCCCAGGGCTTAAGGGGTGGGGAGCTGTTTTTT.